The rows below give T cell receptor beta chains drawn from one sample of a study of T cell responses to AZD1222 COVID-19 vaccine. TCRdb's table, derived via immunoSEQ multiplex PCR, lists solely in-frame clones and lacks some. This table holds about 83,000 clones, about 91% found once. This specimen consisted of peripheral blood, obtained 28 days after the second AZD1222 dose. These TCRs come from an adult who received the AZD1222 COVID-19 vaccine. Each CDR3 is given with its conserved first and last residue. D genes are given only for firm matches. Some rows have no size entry. The others give once, few or many, or a class for an expanded clone.

v_call,j_call,clone_size,d_call,cdr3_nt,cdr3_aa
TRBV3-1/TRBV3-2,TRBJ2-1,-,-,TGTGCCAGCAGCCAAGATGGATTACGGCTCTCTAAATACAATGAGCAGTTCTTC,CASSQDGLRLSKYNEQFF
TRBV20-1,TRBJ2-7,-,-,TGCAGTGCTAGTCAGGGACGGGGTAACGCGCAGTACTTC,CSASQGRGNAQYF
TRBV19,TRBJ1-6,-,-,TGTGCCAGTAGAGGGGGGAATAATTCACCCCTCCACTTT,CASRGGNNSPLHF
TRBV9,TRBJ2-7,-,-,TGTGCCAGCAGCGCGGACGGGACCCTACGAGAGCAGTACTTC,CASSADGTLREQYF
TRBV28,TRBJ1-2,once,-,TGTGCCACTGCGGACCCCGGGGTATTCCGCGGCTACACCTTC,CATADPGVFRGYTF
TRBV9,TRBJ2-2,-,-,TGTGCCAGCAGCGTAGGTGGACTTAGTCAGGCCCCCGGGGAGCTGTTTTTT,CASSVGGLSQAPGELFF
TRBV5-1,TRBJ2-5,-,-,TGCGCCAGCAGCTTGGGAGGGGGGCTTCGGGAGACCCAGTACTTC,CASSLGGGLRETQYF
TRBV28,TRBJ2-3,once,TRBD2,TGTGCCAGCGATGTTTGGGGTAGCGGGCTAGCAGATACGCAGTATTTT,CASDVWGSGLADTQYF
TRBV29-1,TRBJ2-1,-,TRBD2,TGCAGCGGGACGGTCAGGGGACTAGCGGTTGCCTCCTACAATGAGCAGTTCTTC,CSGTVRGLAVASYNEQFF
TRBV6-5,TRBJ2-1,-,-,TGTGCCAGCAAGGATTTTAGGGGCTCCTACAATGAGCAGTTCTTC,CASKDFRGSYNEQFF
TRBV3-1/TRBV3-2,TRBJ1-1,-,TRBD1,TGTGCCAGCAGACCCCGGGACAGGGGGAGGAGAACTGAAGCTTTCTTT,CASRPRDRGRRTEAFF
TRBV15,TRBJ2-2,-,-,TGTGCCACCAGCAGAGGCGTAAACTCCGGGACGGCGGGGACCGGGGAGCTGTTTTTT,CATSRGVNSGTAGTGELFF
TRBV30,TRBJ2-1,-,TRBD2,TGTGCCTGGGGGGCTCTGGGTCTAGCGGCCAATGAGCAGTTCTTC,CAWGALGLAANEQFF
TRBV30,TRBJ1-5,few,-,TGTGCCTGGAGTGGGGACAGCAATCAGCCCCAGCATTTT,CAWSGDSNQPQHF
TRBV11-2,TRBJ2-7,-,-,TGTGCCAGCAGGTGGGACACCCGCTCCTACGAGCAGTACTTC,CASRWDTRSYEQYF
TRBV9,TRBJ2-7,-,-,TGTGCCAGCAGTGACGGACAGACCTACGAGCAGTACTTC,CASSDGQTYEQYF
TRBV27,TRBJ1-5,-,-,TGTGCCAGCAGTTTTGAAAGCAATCAGCCCCAGCATTTT,CASSFESNQPQHF